Given below is one TCR beta chain in context. TCRdb's copy holds only in-frame clones and misses some; the assay was immunoSEQ multiplex PCR. This table has a few hundred thousand clones, roughly nine tenths appearing once. Germline V gene data show CDR1 as SGDLS and CDR2 as YYNGEE. CDR3 size: 16 residues. The junction had 5 bases not matched to a gene; V was cut back by 2 bases and J by 4 bases. The record originates from a study of cytomegalovirus exposure and HLA in healthy donors. This TCR was sampled from a young man in good health and CMV-seropositive. The gene calls are TRBV9 and TRBJ2-3; 12 bases are shared with TRBD2. The sequenced sample was PBMCs. For the CDR3, the DNA is TGTGCCAGCAGCGTTTGGACTAGCGGGAACCCAGATACGCAGTATTTT. Protein product: CASSVWTSGNPDTQYF.